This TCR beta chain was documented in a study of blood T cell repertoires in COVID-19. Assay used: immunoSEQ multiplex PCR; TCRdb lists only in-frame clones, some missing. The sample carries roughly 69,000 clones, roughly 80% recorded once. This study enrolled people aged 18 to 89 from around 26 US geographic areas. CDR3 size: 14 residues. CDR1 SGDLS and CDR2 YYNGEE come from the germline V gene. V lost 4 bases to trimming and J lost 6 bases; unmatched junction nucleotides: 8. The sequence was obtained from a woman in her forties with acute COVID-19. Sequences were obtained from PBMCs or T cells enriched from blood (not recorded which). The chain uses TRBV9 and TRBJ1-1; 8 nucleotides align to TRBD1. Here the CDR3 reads CASSPRQGLAEAFF. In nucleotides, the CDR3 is TGTGCCAGCAGCCCCCGACAGGGGCTTGCTGAAGCTTTCTTT.